This T cell receptor (beta chain) was captured by sequencing in a study of shared clonotypes between healthy human individuals. Whole-study context: Researchers drew samples from a couple of women and a few men aged 18 to 49. Study-wide results and caveats: On the whole, naive subsets had larger estimated richness than memory subsets had.

Data came from immunoSEQ multiplex PCR; TCRdb stores just in-frame clones and leaves some out. The sample contains over 850,000 clones, 75% to 80% of which appear only once. Trimming pared 0 bases from V and 7 bases from J, leaving 18 bases between. From germline, CDR1 is GTSNPN and CDR2 SVGIG (reference sequence). The CDR3 consists of 16 residues. Donation came from healthy HIV-negative adults that had no recent acute infections or vaccinations. A CD45RA-negative memory subset and a CD45RA+ naive subset were separated from the CD4+ cells. Worth noting for this clone: Its specificity is not known.

J is TRBJ1-4 and V is TRBV30; D is unclear. The clonotype was recovered from a man younger than 30 in good health. Some clones in this sample may be carry-over from other donors' samples. Specimen: memory CD4+ T cells from PBMCs. The subset is: CD45RA-negative fraction. In nucleotides, the CDR3 is TGTGCCTGGAGTGTACTTTTATTCGGAGGAATTGAAAAACTGTTTTTT. It specifies CAWSVLLFGGIEKLFF.